A few counts support the clone carrying this T cell receptor (beta chain). Its matching antigen is unknown. V lost 3 bases, J lost 4 bases, and 12 bases lay in between. This CDR3 has 14 amino acids. Germline V gene lookup returns CDR1 SGHDN and CDR2 FVKESK. The sample is drawn from a study of beta chain features in type 1 diabetes. Study observations and caveats: Within each of all four CD4+ subsets, Type 1 diabetes patients had TCRB CDR3s that were moderately but significantly shorter.

Every isolated RNA sample was fully reverse transcribed, so sequencing captured expressed TCRB transcripts. Assay used: immunoSEQ multiplex PCR; TCRdb lists only in-frame clones, some missing. The sample yields about 410,000 clones, around 14% seen once. The TCR comes from a man younger than 40 in good health. The chain couples TRBV14 to TRBJ1-2; no definite D call. The source material was naive CD4+ T cells from blood. CDR3 sequence reads: CASSQELVGYGYTF. The CDR3 coding sequence is TGTGCCAGCAGCCAGGAGTTGGTTGGCTATGGCTACACCTTC.